The rows below give T cell receptor beta chains drawn from one sample of a study of T-cell reconstitution after alpha-beta-depleted transplantation in children. TCRdb analysed the PCR reads with MiXCR anew, one entry per CDR3 protein. Of about 400,000 distinct CDR3 sequences listed, around 21% were seen once; the top ten hold around 4%. Sequences were derived from PBMCs from the stem cell graft donor, sampled from the stem cell graft. The source of these receptors is a human donor who donated a stem cell graft to a child with acute myeloid leukemia. The CDR3 runs from the conserved cysteine through the conserved F or W. Fields, in order: CDR3 DNA, CDR3 protein, D gene, J gene, clone size, V gene. A D gene is named only where the DNA matches it firmly. Only part of the rows carry a size: once, few, many, or a class if the clone is expanded.

CDR3nt: TGTGCCAGCAGCGTAGGTGCTAGCGGGAGCTCCTACGAGCAGTACTTC
CDR3aa: CASSVGASGSSYEQYF
d_gene: TRBD2
j_gene: TRBJ2-7
abundance: many
v_gene: TRBV9

CDR3nt: TGCAGCGTAGAAGAGGGGCTAAATCAGCCCCAGCATTTT
CDR3aa: CSVEEGLNQPQHF
d_gene: NA
j_gene: TRBJ1-5
abundance: NA
v_gene: TRBV29-1

CDR3nt: TGTGCCAGCAGTTTCGGGGTTCAAGAGACCCAGTACTTC
CDR3aa: CASSFGVQETQYF
d_gene: NA
j_gene: TRBJ2-5
abundance: many
v_gene: TRBV12-3/TRBV12-4

CDR3nt: TGTGCCAGCAGCCCTGGGACCGCTAACTATGGCTACACCTTC
CDR3aa: CASSPGTANYGYTF
d_gene: NA
j_gene: TRBJ1-2
abundance: NA
v_gene: TRBV4-2

CDR3nt: TGCAGTGCTAGAGATCTTCAGGGGCCCTACGAGCAGTACTTC
CDR3aa: CSARDLQGPYEQYF
d_gene: NA
j_gene: TRBJ2-7
abundance: many
v_gene: TRBV20-1

CDR3nt: TGTGCCAGCAGGGGGGACAGCAGGAATGAAAAACTGTTTTTT
CDR3aa: CASRGDSRNEKLFF
d_gene: TRBD1
j_gene: TRBJ1-4
abundance: NA
v_gene: TRBV2

CDR3nt: TGTGCCAGCAGCAGACAGGGGGATCTTGACAATGAGCAGTTCTTC
CDR3aa: CASSRQGDLDNEQFF
d_gene: TRBD1
j_gene: TRBJ2-1
abundance: few
v_gene: TRBV7-2

CDR3nt: TGCGCCAGCAGCTTGAGGTCTCGCCTACAGTTCACAGATACGCAGTATTTT
CDR3aa: CASSLRSRLQFTDTQYF
d_gene: NA
j_gene: TRBJ2-3
abundance: few
v_gene: TRBV5-1

CDR3nt: TGTGCCAGCAACGAGGACAGGGTACGCACAGATACGCAGTATTTT
CDR3aa: CASNEDRVRTDTQYF
d_gene: TRBD1
j_gene: TRBJ2-3
abundance: NA
v_gene: TRBV28

CDR3nt: TGTGCCAGCAGTTTCGACGGCCGGGCCGGGGAGCTGTTTTTT
CDR3aa: CASSFDGRAGELFF
d_gene: NA
j_gene: TRBJ2-2
abundance: few
v_gene: TRBV12-3/TRBV12-4

CDR3nt: TGTGCCAGCAGCGAAACAGGGCATGGGGCCAACGTCCTGACTTTC
CDR3aa: CASSETGHGANVLTF
d_gene: NA
j_gene: TRBJ2-6
abundance: many
v_gene: TRBV25-1

CDR3nt: TGTGCCAGCAGCACTCATAGCGGGAGGTTCATCCCCTACAATGAGCAGTTCTTC
CDR3aa: CASSTHSGRFIPYNEQFF
d_gene: TRBD2
j_gene: TRBJ2-1
abundance: NA
v_gene: TRBV11-2

CDR3nt: TGTGCCAGCAGCCTAAGGTCAGACGAGCAGTACTTC
CDR3aa: CASSLRSDEQYF
d_gene: NA
j_gene: TRBJ2-7
abundance: NA
v_gene: TRBV11-3

CDR3nt: TGTGCCAGCAGTTTAGTTGCGACGGGCTACGAGCAGTACTTC
CDR3aa: CASSLVATGYEQYF
d_gene: NA
j_gene: TRBJ2-7
abundance: few
v_gene: TRBV12-3/TRBV12-4

CDR3nt: TGTGCCAGCAGCTTATGGGACAGGGCTACAGATACGCAGTATTTT
CDR3aa: CASSLWDRATDTQYF
d_gene: TRBD1
j_gene: TRBJ2-3
abundance: few
v_gene: TRBV11-2

CDR3nt: TGCAGTGCTAGAGGTGGGGGGGCGAGCGACGAGCAGTACTTC
CDR3aa: CSARGGGASDEQYF
d_gene: NA
j_gene: TRBJ2-7
abundance: few
v_gene: TRBV20-1

CDR3nt: TGCAGCGTGACAGGGGGGGGCCAAGAGACCCAGTACTTC
CDR3aa: CSVTGGGQETQYF
d_gene: TRBD1
j_gene: TRBJ2-5
abundance: NA
v_gene: TRBV29-1

CDR3nt: TGTGCCAGCAGTTCCTACCAACGGGAGGGCTCCTACGAGCAGTACTTC
CDR3aa: CASSSYQREGSYEQYF
d_gene: TRBD2
j_gene: TRBJ2-7
abundance: few
v_gene: TRBV12-3/TRBV12-4

CDR3nt: TGTGCCAGCAGCCCGTCGGACAGGAACCACTATGGCTACACCTTC
CDR3aa: CASSPSDRNHYGYTF
d_gene: NA
j_gene: TRBJ1-2
abundance: few
v_gene: TRBV21-1

CDR3nt: TGCAGTGCTAGTGAAGGAACCTACGAGCAGTACTTC
CDR3aa: CSASEGTYEQYF
d_gene: NA
j_gene: TRBJ2-7
abundance: NA
v_gene: TRBV20-1

CDR3nt: TGTGCCAGTAAAAGAGCGGATGAGCAGTTCTTC
CDR3aa: CASKRADEQFF
d_gene: NA
j_gene: TRBJ2-1
abundance: once
v_gene: TRBV19

CDR3nt: TGTGCCAGCTCACCAGATGAGGGGACGCAGTATTTT
CDR3aa: CASSPDEGTQYF
d_gene: NA
j_gene: TRBJ2-3
abundance: NA
v_gene: TRBV18

CDR3nt: TGTGCCATCAGTGTAATAGAGGCTAGCGCACAAGAGACCCAGTACTTC
CDR3aa: CAISVIEASAQETQYF
d_gene: NA
j_gene: TRBJ2-5
abundance: NA
v_gene: TRBV10-3

CDR3nt: TGCAGCGTCAGTAAAAATAGCGGGATTACAGATACGCAGTATTTT
CDR3aa: CSVSKNSGITDTQYF
d_gene: TRBD2
j_gene: TRBJ2-3
abundance: few
v_gene: TRBV29-1

CDR3nt: TGTGCCAGCAGCCAGCAGAATGAGCAGTTCTTC
CDR3aa: CASSQQNEQFF
d_gene: NA
j_gene: TRBJ2-1
abundance: NA
v_gene: TRBV10-2

CDR3nt: TGTGCCAGCGGAACGACGAGCGGCTCTCACAATGAGCAGTTCTTC
CDR3aa: CASGTTSGSHNEQFF
d_gene: NA
j_gene: TRBJ2-1
abundance: NA
v_gene: TRBV7-3

CDR3nt: TGTGCCACCAGTGACTATCGGCAGGTGCTCACCTTC
CDR3aa: CATSDYRQVLTF
d_gene: NA
j_gene: TRBJ1-2
abundance: NA
v_gene: TRBV24-1

CDR3nt: TGTGCCAGCTCCGGACTAGCGGGGGGCATCAATGAGCAGTTCTTC
CDR3aa: CASSGLAGGINEQFF
d_gene: TRBD2
j_gene: TRBJ2-1
abundance: NA
v_gene: TRBV5-4

CDR3nt: TGTGCCAGCAGCCAGCAGGATCAGCCCCAGCATTTT
CDR3aa: CASSQQDQPQHF
d_gene: NA
j_gene: TRBJ1-5
abundance: few
v_gene: TRBV4-2

CDR3nt: TGTGCCAGCAGCGGAGAGGTGGGGAATGAGCAGTTCTTC
CDR3aa: CASSGEVGNEQFF
d_gene: NA
j_gene: TRBJ2-1
abundance: NA
v_gene: TRBV7-2

CDR3nt: TGTGCCAGCAGCTTAGGTTGGGGGGCGAATGAGCAGTTCTTC
CDR3aa: CASSLGWGANEQFF
d_gene: NA
j_gene: TRBJ2-1
abundance: few
v_gene: TRBV7-2

CDR3nt: TGTGCCACCAGTGACCCGGGACTAGCGGGAGGCGGGAAGACCCAGTACTTC
CDR3aa: CATSDPGLAGGGKTQYF
d_gene: TRBD2
j_gene: TRBJ2-5
abundance: few
v_gene: TRBV24-1

CDR3nt: TGTGCCAGCAGAGCTAGCGGGAGCTCCTACGAGCAGTACTTC
CDR3aa: CASRASGSSYEQYF
d_gene: TRBD2
j_gene: TRBJ2-7
abundance: NA
v_gene: TRBV27

CDR3nt: TGCGCCAGCCAGACAGAAGAGAACACTGAAGCTTTCTTT
CDR3aa: CASQTEENTEAFF
d_gene: NA
j_gene: TRBJ1-1
abundance: few
v_gene: TRBV5-1

CDR3nt: TGCGCCAGCAGTGATGGAGGGAGGAGCTACGAGCAGTACTTC
CDR3aa: CASSDGGRSYEQYF
d_gene: NA
j_gene: TRBJ2-7
abundance: once
v_gene: TRBV10-2

CDR3nt: TGTGCCAGCAGCGCCAAGACAGGTTCGGAACAGTACTTC
CDR3aa: CASSAKTGSEQYF
d_gene: NA
j_gene: TRBJ2-7
abundance: few
v_gene: TRBV9

CDR3nt: TGCGCCAGCAGCCAAGGACAGGCCGTCTCCTACGAGCAGTACTTC
CDR3aa: CASSQGQAVSYEQYF
d_gene: NA
j_gene: TRBJ2-7
abundance: few
v_gene: TRBV4-1